In this sample, the clone carrying this TCR beta chain turned up a few times. The target antigen is unknown. The sample originates from a study of tissue T cells after allogeneic stem cell transplantation. The wider study: Pathologist review favored tissue samples showing histologically apparent lymphocytes. Study conclusions and caveats: Across patients, clones rarely overlapped, yet motif clusters were shared tissue-specifically. In patients and mice, blood and spleen missed much of tissue repertoire.

The assay was immunoSEQ multiplex PCR, and TCRdb's table has in-frame clones only and misses some. The table records more than 1,500 clones, around 73% of them present only once. Autopsy tissues included GI tract, liver, skin and lymphoid organs. Looked up from germline, CDR1 is SGHTA and CDR2 is FQGNSA. The length of the CDR3 is 12 residues. Trimming stripped 2 bases from V and 5 bases from J, with 6 bases between. V gene TRBV7-2 combines with J gene TRBJ2-5; unclear D gene. Material: esophagus tissue, obtained at autopsy. The receptor's source is a woman aged 18 to 55 with breast cancer. The CDR3 region is CASSLTMETQYF. The CDR3 nucleotides read TGTGCCAGCAGCTTAACTATGGAGACCCAGTACTTC.